This TCR beta chain was obtained from a study of regulatory T cells in long-lasting Graves disease. Overall study findings and caveats: For persistent Graves' patients, TCR diversity was lower than for newly diagnosed ones. New patients shared fewer public clonotypes (approximately 1,000) than persistent patients did (around 2,900).

Time point meaning: newly diagnosed GD, antithyroid drugs for less than 3 months. RNA isolated from PBMCs was used to make the TCR library. EDTA tubes received approximately 8.4 milliliters of collected peripheral blood. Both iRepertoire HTBI primers and Arm-PCR of CDR3 regions were used to build the TCR beta libraries. TCRdb re-called the multiplex PCR reads with MiXCR, one entry per CDR3 protein. The table shows about 200,000 distinct CDR3 sequences, with around a fifth occurring only once. The V end lost 2 bases, the J end lost 2 bases, and 9 bases lay between the germline ends. The germline V gene has CDR1 ENHRY and CDR2 SYGVKD. The CDR3 runs 14 residues. A remark on this clonotype: Its antigen is as yet unknown.

The same specimen was also included in a second study, on T cells in Graves' hyperthyroidism and ophthalmopathy.

The sequence was obtained from a woman in her twenties or thirties with Graves disease. Sequencing was performed on peripheral blood mononuclear cells (PBMCs), taken at new diagnosis, from a patient treated with antithyroid drugs. The V call is TRBV10-3, the J call TRBJ1-2; possibly TRBD1 for D (6 bases). CDR3 sequence: CAISEPDRNYGYTF. DNA for the CDR3: TGTGCCATCAGTGAGCCCGACAGGAACTATGGCTACACCTTC.